The following is a T cell receptor (beta chain) sequence with its context. The sample is drawn from a study of CD8 T cells in ankylosing spondylitis. TCRdb processed the 5' RACE reads anew with MiXCR; each CDR3 protein has one entry. This repertoire shows 100,000 to 150,000 distinct CDR3 sequences, roughly an eighth found once; its top ten account for 3%. From germline, CDR1 is SGHTA and CDR2 FQGNSA. Trimming cost V 5 bases and J 4 bases, with 11 bases left between them. The CDR3 runs to 13 residues. Sequenced input: blood, either unsorted or a sorted T cell fraction (not recorded which). This chain uses TRBV7-2 with TRBJ2-5, with unresolved D. The TCR sequence derives from a female donor with ankylosing spondylitis or in good health (not recorded which). DNA for the CDR3: TGTGCCAGCAGCCCGAGGTGGCTAGAGACCCAGTACTTC. Translated: CASSPRWLETQYF.